The clone carrying this T cell receptor beta chain occurred many times. Its antigen is not known. The germline V gene has CDR1 MNHNS and CDR2 SASEGT. CDR3 size: 20 residues. V lost 6 bases and J lost 0, with 29 bases in between. CDR3-region Arm-PCR and iRepertoire HTBI primers produced the TCR beta libraries. MiXCR, run by TCRdb on the multiplex PCR reads, gives a single entry per CDR3 protein. The sample shows 600,000 to 800,000 distinct CDR3 sequences, around 30% of them seen only once. The sample originates from a study of regulatory T cells in long-lasting Graves disease. Findings of the study overall: Persistent patients shared more public clonotypes (around 2,500) than new patients (just under 1,000). TCR diversity was lower in persistent Graves' patients than in newly diagnosed ones. There were preferences for TRBV28, TRBJ1-2 and TRBJ2-5 in persistent disease.

Time point in this sample: persistent/refractory GD, antithyroid drugs over 5 years with positive TRAb. RNA from PBMCs was the source of the TCR library. The sequenced sample was peripheral blood mononuclear cells (PBMCs), obtained when the disease was refractory, from a patient treated with antithyroid drugs. This clonotype originated in a female donor with Graves disease. The chain combines TRBV6-1 with TRBJ1-2; tentatively, D is TRBD1 (6 bases). In DNA, the CDR3 is TGTGCCAGCAGAGACCCGGGGCACACAGGGATTCCCAACACTAACTATGGCTACACCTTC. Amino acid sequence: CASRDPGHTGIPNTNYGYTF.